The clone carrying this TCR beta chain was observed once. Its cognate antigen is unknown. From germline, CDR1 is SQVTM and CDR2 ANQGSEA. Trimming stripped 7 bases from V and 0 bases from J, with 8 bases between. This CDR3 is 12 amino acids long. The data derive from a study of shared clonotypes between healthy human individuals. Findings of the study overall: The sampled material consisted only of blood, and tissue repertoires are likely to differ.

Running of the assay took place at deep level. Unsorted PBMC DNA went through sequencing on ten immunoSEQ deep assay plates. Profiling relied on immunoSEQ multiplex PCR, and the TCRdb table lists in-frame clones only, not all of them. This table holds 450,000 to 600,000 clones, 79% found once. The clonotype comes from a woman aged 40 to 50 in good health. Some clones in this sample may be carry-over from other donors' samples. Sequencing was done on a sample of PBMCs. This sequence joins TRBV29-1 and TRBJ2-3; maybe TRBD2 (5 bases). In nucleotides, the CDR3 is TGCAGCGGACGGACTAGCACAGATACGCAGTATTTT. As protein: CSGRTSTDTQYF.